A single sample is the source of the 6 T cell receptor beta chains below, sequenced in a study of T cell repertoires in cytomegalovirus infection (dated by TCRdb to about 2019). For sequencing, an Illumina HiSeq 1500 was employed. The public reads were reanalyzed by TCRdb: fastp trimming at Q25, MiXCR alignment, in-frame beta chains only. Merged by CDR3 protein, the rows form single entries marked with the most common genes and DNA. The sample contains about 240,000 distinct CDR3 sequences, roughly an eighth of them found a single time. Clones ranked in the top ten supply 1.5% to 2% of the sample. Sequencing was done on a sample of PBMCs. These receptors were taken from a human donor in good health (CMV status not recorded). Some clones in this sample may be carry-over from other donors' samples.

This clonotype was seen a few times. The chain has TRBV19 and TRBJ2-2; 8 nucleotides line up with TRBD2. The junction had 6 bases not matched to a gene; V was cut back by 3 bases and J by 9 bases. The CDR3 covers 14 residues. Germline CDR1 is LNHDA and CDR2 is SQIVND (reference sequence). The CDR3 bases are TGTGCCAGTAGTATGCGGGGGGCGGTTTGGGAGCTGTTTTTT. Translated, it gives CASSMRGAVWELFF.

This clonotype was seen many times. The chain recombines TRBV28 with TRBJ1-1; D unclear. V was cut by 2 bases and J by 1 base, with 8 bases left in between. Germline lookup yields CDR1 MDHEN and CDR2 SYDVKM. The CDR3 loop spans 14 amino acids. The chain's CDR3 is CASSLTSGNTEAFF. As DNA, the CDR3 is TGTGCCAGCAGTTTAACTAGTGGGAACACTGAAGCTTTCTTT.

This clonotype was counted many times. The chain has TRBV7-2 and TRBJ1-2; D gene uncertain. Germline loops: CDR1 SGHTA, CDR2 FQGNSA. This CDR3 is built from 14 residues. The V end was cut by 5 bases, the J end by 10 bases, with 20 bases between. CDR3 sequence reads: CASSLTRATGYYTF. DNA of the CDR3: TGTGCCAGCAGCCTAACCCGGGCTACCGGTTACTACACCTTC.

This clonotype has ten or more counts. The chain employs TRBV12-3 or TRBV12-4 and TRBJ2-3; TRBD1 matches at 7 bases. Trimming removed 8 bases from V and 5 bases from J; junction bases left unmatched: 13. There are 15 residues in the CDR3. CDR3 residues: CASDRTGQPKDTQYF. CDR3 nucleotides: TGTGCCAGCGACCGTACGGGACAGCCGAAAGATACGCAGTATTTT.

The gene calls are TRBV19 and TRBJ2-2; D not certain. There are 15 residues in the CDR3. The V and J ends lost 3 bases and 5 bases respectively, with 13 bases between them. Germline CDR1 and CDR2: LNHDA and SQIVND (reference sequence). CDR3 DNA sequence: TGTGCCAGTAGTATCCCCCCAGTGGGAACCGGGGAGCTGTTTTTT. Translating gives CASSIPPVGTGELFF.

About this clonotype itself: Just one base apart from a much larger clone, this may be a read error. The CDR3 nucleotides are TGTGCCAGTGACGGACAGGGGGTAAATCAGCCCCAGCATTTT. This encodes CASDGQGVNQPQHF. This sequence joins TRBV19 and TRBJ1-5; 10 bases line up with TRBD1. The CDR3 consists of 14 residues. Germline V CDR1 and CDR2: LNHDA, SQIVND (reference sequence). V lost 8 bases to trimming and J lost 4 bases; unmatched junction nucleotides: 5. Complete variable domain (other parts from reference TRBV19 and TRBJ1-5): DGGITQSPKYLFRKEGQNVTLSCEQNLNHDAMYWYRQDPGQGLRLIYYSQIVNDFQKGDIAEGYSVSREKKESFPLTVTSAQKNPTAFYLCASDGQGVNQPQHFGDGTRLSIL.